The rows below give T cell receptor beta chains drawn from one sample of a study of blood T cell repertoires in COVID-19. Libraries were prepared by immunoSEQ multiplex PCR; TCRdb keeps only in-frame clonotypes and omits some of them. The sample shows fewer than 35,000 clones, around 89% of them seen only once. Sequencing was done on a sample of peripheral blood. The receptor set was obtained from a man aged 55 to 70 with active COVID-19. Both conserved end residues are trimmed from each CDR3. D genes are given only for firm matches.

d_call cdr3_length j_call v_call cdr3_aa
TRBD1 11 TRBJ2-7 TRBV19 AVGTGLPYEQY
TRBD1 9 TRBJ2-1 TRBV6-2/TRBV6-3 ASSNGQERL
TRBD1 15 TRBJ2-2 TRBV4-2 ASSPSGTDYNTGELF
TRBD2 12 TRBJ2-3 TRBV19 ASSIGGGSDTQY
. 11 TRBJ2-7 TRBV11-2 ASTHPGQNEQY
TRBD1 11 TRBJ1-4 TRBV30 AWNYRGSEKLF
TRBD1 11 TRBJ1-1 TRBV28 ASSHRDRFEAF
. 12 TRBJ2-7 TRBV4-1 ASSQDTGTYEQY
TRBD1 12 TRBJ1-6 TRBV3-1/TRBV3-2 ASSRTGNNSPLH
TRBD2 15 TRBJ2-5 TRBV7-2 ASSLDPSGGARQTQY
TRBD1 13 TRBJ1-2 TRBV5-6 ASSLGTGGGYGYT
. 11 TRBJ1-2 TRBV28 ASIPGDLYGYT
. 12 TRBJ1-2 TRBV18 ASSPPRGASGYT
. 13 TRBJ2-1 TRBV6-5 ASTIGVATRNEQF
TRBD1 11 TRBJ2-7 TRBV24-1 ATGDRVFGEQY
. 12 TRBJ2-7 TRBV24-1 ATSDLHRGYEQY
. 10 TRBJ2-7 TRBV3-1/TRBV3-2 ASSQAGYEQY
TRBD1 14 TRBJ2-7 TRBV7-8 ASSFRSGTGSYEQY
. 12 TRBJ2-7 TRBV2 ASSVDSLGYEQY
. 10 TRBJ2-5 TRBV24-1 ATGEESETQY